This T cell receptor beta chain comes out of a study of blood T cell repertoires in COVID-19. Study overall: The study drew acute and convalescent COVID-19 samples from the United States, Italy and Spain.

V was trimmed by 2 bases and J by 8 bases, leaving 25 bases between them. This CDR3 spans 18 amino acids. Germline V lookup: CDR1 MDHEN, CDR2 SYDVKM. In the authors' workflow: The authors estimated nucleated cell counts from reference gene primer amplification. Produced via immunoSEQ multiplex PCR; TCRdb's table is partial and in-frame only. That table gives V, J and clone size, and the DNA gave D and trimming. The sample has 150,000 to 200,000 clones; about 86% are singletons. This sequence joins TRBV28 and TRBJ2-1, with D maybe TRBD2 (7 bases). Sequenced material: peripheral blood. The TCR was taken from a woman aged 70-85 years with COVID-19, enrolled during active disease. In DNA form, the CDR3 reads TGTGCCAGCAGTTTAACACAGGGAGGGACCTTAGGGCGCCATGAGCAGTTCTTC. This encodes CASSLTQGGTLGRHEQFF.